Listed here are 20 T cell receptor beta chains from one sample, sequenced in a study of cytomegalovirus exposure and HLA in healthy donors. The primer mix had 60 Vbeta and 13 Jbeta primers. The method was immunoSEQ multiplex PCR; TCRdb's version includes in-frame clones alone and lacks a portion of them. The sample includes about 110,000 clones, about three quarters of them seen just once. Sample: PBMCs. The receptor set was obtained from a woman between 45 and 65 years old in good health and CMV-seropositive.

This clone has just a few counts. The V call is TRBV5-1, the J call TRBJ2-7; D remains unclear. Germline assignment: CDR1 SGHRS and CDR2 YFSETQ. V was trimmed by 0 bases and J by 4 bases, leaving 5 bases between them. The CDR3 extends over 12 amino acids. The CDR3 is CASSLVEYEQYF. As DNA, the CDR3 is TGCGCCAGCAGCTTGGTCGAGTACGAGCAGTACTTC.

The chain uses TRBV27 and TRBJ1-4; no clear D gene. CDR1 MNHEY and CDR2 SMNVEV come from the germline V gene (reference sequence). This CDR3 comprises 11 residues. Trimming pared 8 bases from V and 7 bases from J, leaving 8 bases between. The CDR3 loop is CASVGGEKLFF. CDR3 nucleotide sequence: TGTGCCAGCGTCGGTGGTGAAAAACTGTTTTTT.

CDR3 residues: CASSPMSNTGELFF. CDR3 nucleotides: TGCGCCAGCAGCCCTATGTCGAACACCGGGGAGCTGTTTTTT. The chain joins TRBV5-1 to TRBJ2-2; D not certain. Trimming took off 4 bases at V and 0 bases at J, with 7 bases between the two ends. Germline lookup yields CDR1 SGHRS and CDR2 YFSETQ. The CDR3 extends over 14 amino acids.

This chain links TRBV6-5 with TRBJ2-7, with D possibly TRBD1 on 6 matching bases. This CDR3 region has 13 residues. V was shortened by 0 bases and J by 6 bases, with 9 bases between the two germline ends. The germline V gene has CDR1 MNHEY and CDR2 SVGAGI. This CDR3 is CASSYSGTPEQYF. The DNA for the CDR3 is TGTGCCAGCAGTTACTCCGGGACACCCGAGCAGTACTTC.

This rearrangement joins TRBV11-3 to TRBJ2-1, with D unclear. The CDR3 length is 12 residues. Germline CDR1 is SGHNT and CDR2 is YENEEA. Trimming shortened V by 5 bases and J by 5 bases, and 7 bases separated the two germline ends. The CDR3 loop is CASSNLNNEQFF. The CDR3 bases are TGTGCCAGCAGCAATCTAAACAATGAGCAGTTCTTC.

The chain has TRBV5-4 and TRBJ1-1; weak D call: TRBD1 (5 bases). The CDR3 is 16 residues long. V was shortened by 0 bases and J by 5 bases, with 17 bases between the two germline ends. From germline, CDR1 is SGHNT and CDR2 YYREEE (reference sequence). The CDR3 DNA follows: TGTGCCAGCAGCTTGGATATCGGTGGGGGGAGGACTGAAGCTTTCTTT. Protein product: CASSLDIGGGRTEAFF.

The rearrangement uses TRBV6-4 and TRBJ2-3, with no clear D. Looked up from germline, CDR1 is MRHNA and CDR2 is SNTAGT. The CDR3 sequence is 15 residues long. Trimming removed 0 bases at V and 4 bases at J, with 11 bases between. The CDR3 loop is CASSDSSTEPDTQYF. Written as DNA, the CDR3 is TGTGCCAGCAGTGACTCTTCCACAGAACCAGATACGCAGTATTTT.

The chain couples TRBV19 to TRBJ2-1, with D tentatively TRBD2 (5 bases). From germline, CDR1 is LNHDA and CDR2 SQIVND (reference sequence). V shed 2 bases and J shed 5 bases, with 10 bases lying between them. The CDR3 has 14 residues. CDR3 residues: CASSIRASHNEQFF. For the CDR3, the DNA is TGTGCCAGTAGTATAAGGGCTAGCCACAATGAGCAGTTCTTC.

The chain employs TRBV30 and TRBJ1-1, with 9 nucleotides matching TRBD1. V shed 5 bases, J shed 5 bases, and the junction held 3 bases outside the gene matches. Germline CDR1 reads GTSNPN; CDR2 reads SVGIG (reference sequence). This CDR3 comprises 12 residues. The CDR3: CAWDRGGTEAFF. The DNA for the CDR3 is TGTGCCTGGGACAGGGGGGGAACTGAAGCTTTCTTT.

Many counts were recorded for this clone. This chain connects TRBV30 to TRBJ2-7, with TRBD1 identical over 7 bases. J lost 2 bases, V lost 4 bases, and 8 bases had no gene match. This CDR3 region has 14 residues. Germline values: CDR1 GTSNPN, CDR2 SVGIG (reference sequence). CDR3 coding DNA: TGTGCCTGGAATCGGTACAGGGGAGCCTACGAGCAGTACTTC. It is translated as CAWNRYRGAYEQYF.

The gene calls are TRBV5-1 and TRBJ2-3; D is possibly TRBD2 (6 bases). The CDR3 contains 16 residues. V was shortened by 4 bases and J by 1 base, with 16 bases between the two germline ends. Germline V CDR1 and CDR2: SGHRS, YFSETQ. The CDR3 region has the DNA TGCGCCAGCAGCATAACCGTTGGCGGGGGCACAGATACGCAGTATTTT. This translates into CASSITVGGGTDTQYF.

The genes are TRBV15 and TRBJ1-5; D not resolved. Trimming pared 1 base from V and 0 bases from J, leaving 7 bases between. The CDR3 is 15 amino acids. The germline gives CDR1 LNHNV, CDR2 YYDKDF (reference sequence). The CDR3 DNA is TGTGCCACCAGCAGAGGGGAGTATAGCAATCAGCCCCAGCATTTT. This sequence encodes CATSRGEYSNQPQHF. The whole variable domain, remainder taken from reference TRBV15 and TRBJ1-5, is DAMVIQNPRYQVTQFGKPVTLSCSQTLNHNVMYWYQQKSSQAPKLLFHYYDKDFNNEADTPDNFQSRRPNTSFCFLDIRSPGLGDTAMYLCATSRGEYSNQPQHFGDGTRLSIL.

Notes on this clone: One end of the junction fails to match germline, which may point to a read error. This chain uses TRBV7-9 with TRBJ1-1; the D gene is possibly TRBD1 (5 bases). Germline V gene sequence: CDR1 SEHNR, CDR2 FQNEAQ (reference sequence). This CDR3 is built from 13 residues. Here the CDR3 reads CSSSLPDSAEAFF. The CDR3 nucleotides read TGTTCCAGCAGCTTACCAGACAGCGCGGAAGCTTTCTTT.

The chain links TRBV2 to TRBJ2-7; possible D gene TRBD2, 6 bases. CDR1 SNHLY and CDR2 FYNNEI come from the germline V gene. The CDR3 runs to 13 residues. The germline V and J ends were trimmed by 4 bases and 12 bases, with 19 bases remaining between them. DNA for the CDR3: TGTGCCAGCAGTGTAGGAGGGGCAGGCTCGGCGTACTTC. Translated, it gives CASSVGGAGSAYF.

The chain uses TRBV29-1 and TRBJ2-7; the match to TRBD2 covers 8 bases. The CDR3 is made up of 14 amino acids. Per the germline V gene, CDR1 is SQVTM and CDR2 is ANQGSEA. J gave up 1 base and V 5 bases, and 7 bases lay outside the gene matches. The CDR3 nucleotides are TGCAGCGTTAAAGGGATAGCGGGATCCTACGAGCAGTACTTC. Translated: CSVKGIAGSYEQYF.

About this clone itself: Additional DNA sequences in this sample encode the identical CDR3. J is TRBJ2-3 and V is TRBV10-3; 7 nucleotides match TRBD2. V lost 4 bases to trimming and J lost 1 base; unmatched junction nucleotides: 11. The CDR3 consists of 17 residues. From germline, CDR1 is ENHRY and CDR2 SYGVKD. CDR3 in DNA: TGTGCCATCAGTGCCTCTAGCGGAAAAAGTGGCACAGATACGCAGTATTTT. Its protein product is CAISASSGKSGTDTQYF.

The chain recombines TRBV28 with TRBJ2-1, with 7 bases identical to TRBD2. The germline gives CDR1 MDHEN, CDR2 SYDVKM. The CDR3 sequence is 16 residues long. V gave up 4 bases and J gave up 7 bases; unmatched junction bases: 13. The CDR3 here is CASSSEPGLSLNEQFF. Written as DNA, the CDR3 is TGTGCCAGCAGTTCAGAACCGGGACTATCCCTAAATGAGCAGTTCTTC.

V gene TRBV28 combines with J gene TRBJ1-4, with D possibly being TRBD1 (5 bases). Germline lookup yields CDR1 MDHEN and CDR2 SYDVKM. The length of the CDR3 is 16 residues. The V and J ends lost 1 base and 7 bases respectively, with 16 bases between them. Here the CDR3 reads CASSLSGRGVIEKLFF. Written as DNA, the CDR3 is TGTGCCAGCAGTTTATCGGGGAGGGGCGTCATTGAAAAACTGTTTTTT.

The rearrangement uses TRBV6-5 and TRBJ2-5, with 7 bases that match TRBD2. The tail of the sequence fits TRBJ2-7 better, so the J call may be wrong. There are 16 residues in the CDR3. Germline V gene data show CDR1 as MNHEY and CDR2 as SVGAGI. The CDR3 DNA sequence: TGTGCCAGCAGTTACGGGGGGGGGAACTATGTCTACGAGCAGTACTTC. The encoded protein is CASSYGGGNYVYEQYF.

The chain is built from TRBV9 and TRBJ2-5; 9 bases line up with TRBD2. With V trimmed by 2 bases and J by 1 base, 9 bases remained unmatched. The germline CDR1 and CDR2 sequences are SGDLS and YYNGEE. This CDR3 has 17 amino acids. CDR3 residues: CASSVTLAGTLQETQYF. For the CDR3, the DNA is TGTGCCAGCAGCGTTACACTAGCGGGCACTCTCCAAGAGACCCAGTACTTC.